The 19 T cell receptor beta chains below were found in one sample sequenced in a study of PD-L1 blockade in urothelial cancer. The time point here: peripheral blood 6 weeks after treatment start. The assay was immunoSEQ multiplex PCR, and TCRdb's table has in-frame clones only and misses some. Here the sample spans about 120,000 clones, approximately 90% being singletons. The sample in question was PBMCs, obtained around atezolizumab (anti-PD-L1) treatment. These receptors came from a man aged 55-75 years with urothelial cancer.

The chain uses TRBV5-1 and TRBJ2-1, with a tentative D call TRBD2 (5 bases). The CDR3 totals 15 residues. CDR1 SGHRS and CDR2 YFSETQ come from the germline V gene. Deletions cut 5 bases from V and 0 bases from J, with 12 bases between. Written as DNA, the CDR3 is TGCGCCAGCAGGGGCGTGGGGAGCTCCTACAATGAGCAGTTCTTC. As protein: CASRGVGSSYNEQFF.

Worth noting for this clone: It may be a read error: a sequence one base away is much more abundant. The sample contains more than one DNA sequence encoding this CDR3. The CDR3 nucleotides read TGTGCCAGCAGCTCTCAGGGGGAGGACGAGCAATACTTC. Protein: CASSSQGEDEQYF. The chain combines TRBV7-2 with TRBJ2-7; possible D gene TRBD1, 7 bases. The germline V gene has CDR1 SGHTA and CDR2 FQGNSA. The CDR3 consists of 13 residues.

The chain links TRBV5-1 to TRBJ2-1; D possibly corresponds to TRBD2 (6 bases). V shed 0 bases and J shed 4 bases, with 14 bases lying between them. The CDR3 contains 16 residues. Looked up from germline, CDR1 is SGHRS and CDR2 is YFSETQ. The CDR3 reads CASSLVPGLEYNEQFF. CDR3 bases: TGCGCCAGCAGCTTGGTTCCGGGACTCGAATACAATGAGCAGTTCTTC.

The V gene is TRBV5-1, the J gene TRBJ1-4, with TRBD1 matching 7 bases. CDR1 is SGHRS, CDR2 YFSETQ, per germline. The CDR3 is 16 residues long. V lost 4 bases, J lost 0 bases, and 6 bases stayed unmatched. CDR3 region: CASSASTGATNEKLFF. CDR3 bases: TGCGCCAGCAGCGCATCCACAGGGGCAACTAATGAAAAACTGTTTTTT.

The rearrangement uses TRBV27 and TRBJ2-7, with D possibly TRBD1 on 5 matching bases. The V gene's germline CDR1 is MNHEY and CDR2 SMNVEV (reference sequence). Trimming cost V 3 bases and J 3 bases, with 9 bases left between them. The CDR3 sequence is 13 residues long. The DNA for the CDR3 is TGTGCCAGCAGTTTCCGGACAAGCTACGAGCAGTACTTC. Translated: CASSFRTSYEQYF.

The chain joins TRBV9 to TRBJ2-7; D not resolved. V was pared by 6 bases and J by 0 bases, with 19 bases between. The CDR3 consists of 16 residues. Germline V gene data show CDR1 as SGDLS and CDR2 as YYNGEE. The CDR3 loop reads CASNRGSTDSSYEQYF. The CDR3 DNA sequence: TGTGCCAGCAACCGAGGTAGTACGGATAGCTCCTACGAGCAGTACTTC. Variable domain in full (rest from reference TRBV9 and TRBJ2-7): DSGVTQTPKHLITATGQRVTLRCSPRSGDLSVYWYQQSLDQGLQFLIQYYNGEERAKGNILERFSAQQFPDLHSELNLSSLELGDSALYFCASNRGSTDSSYEQYFGPGTRLTVT.

The CDR3 region has the DNA TGTGCCAGCAGCTTAGGCGGGACTGCGATTACGTCCCAGTACTTC. It specifies CASSLGGTAITSQYF. This sequence joins TRBV7-8 and TRBJ2-5, with D possibly TRBD2 on 6 matching bases. Looked up from germline, CDR1 is SGHVS and CDR2 is FQNEAQ. V was pared by 1 base and J by 9 bases, with 18 bases between. This CDR3 has 15 amino acids.

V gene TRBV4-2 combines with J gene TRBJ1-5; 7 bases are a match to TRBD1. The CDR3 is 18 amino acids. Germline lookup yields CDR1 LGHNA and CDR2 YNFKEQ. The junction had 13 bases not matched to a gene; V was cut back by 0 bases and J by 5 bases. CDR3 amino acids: CASSQEATGGGDYQPQHF. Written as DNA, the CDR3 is TGTGCCAGCAGCCAAGAGGCCACCGGAGGGGGCGATTATCAGCCCCAGCATTTT.

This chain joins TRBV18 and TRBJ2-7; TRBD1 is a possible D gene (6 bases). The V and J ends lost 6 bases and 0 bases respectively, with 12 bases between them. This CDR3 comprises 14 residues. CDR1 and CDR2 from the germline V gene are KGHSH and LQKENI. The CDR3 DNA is TGTGCCAGCTCCCCAGGACAGAGCTCCTACGAGCAGTACTTC. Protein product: CASSPGQSSYEQYF.

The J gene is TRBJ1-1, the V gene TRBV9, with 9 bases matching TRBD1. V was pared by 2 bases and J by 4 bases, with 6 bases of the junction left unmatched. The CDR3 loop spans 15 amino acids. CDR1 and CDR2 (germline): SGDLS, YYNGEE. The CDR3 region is CASSVTGGEGTEAFF. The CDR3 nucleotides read TGTGCCAGCAGCGTGACAGGGGGAGAGGGCACTGAAGCTTTCTTT.

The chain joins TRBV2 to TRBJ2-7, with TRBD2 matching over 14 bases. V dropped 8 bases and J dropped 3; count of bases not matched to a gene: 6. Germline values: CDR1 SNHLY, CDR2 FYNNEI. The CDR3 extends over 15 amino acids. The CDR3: CASLGLAGGGYEQYF. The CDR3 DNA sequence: TGTGCCAGCCTCGGACTAGCGGGAGGAGGCTACGAGCAGTACTTC.

For the CDR3, the DNA is TGTGCCAGCAGCCAAGCGGTGGGGAACCAAGAGACCCAGTACTTC. This sequence encodes CASSQAVGNQETQYF. This sequence joins TRBV7-2 and TRBJ2-5; weak D call: TRBD2 (5 bases). Germline-derived CDR1 and CDR2 are SGHTA and FQGNSA. This CDR3 region has 15 residues. Trimming took off 5 bases at V and 0 bases at J, with 13 bases between the two ends.

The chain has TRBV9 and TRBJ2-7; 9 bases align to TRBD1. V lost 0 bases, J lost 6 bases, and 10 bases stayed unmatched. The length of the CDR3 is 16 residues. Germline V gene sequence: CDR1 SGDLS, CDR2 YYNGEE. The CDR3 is CASSVGGGQGRAEQYF. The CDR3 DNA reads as TGTGCCAGCAGCGTAGGAGGGGGACAGGGCAGGGCCGAGCAGTACTTC.

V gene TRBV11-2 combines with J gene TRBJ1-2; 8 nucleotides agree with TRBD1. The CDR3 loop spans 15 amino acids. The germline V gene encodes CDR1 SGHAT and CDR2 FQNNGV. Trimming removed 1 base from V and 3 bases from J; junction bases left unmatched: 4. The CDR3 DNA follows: TGTGCCAGCAGCTTAGGGGCAGGGGGCGACTATGGCTACACCTTC. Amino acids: CASSLGAGGDYGYTF.

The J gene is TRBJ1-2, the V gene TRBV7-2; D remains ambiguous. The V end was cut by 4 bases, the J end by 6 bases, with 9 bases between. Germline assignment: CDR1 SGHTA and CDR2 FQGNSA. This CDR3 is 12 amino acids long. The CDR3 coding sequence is TGTGCCAGCAGCTCCGGGGTAGATGGCTACACCTTC. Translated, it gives CASSSGVDGYTF.

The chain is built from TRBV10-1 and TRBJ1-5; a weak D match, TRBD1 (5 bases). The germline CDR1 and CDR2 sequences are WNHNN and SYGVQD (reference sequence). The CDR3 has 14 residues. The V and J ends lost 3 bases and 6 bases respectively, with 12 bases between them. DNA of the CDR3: TGCGCCAGCAGTGACCGGGACTTAGGTCAGCCCCAGCATTTT. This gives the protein CASSDRDLGQPQHF.

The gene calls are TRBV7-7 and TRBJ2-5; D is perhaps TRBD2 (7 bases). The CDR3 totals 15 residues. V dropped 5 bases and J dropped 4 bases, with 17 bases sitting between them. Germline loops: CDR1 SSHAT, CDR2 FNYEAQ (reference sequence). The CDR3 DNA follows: TGTGCCAGCAGCCTTGGGGGGGCCGAGGGAGAGACCCAGTACTTC. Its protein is CASSLGGAEGETQYF.

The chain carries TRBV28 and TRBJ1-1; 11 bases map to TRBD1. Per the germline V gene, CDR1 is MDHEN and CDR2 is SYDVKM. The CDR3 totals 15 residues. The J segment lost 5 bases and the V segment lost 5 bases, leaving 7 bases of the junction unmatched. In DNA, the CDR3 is TGTGCCAGCAGTCGGACAGGGGGCCGGGGTACTGAAGCTTTCTTT. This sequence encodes CASSRTGGRGTEAFF.

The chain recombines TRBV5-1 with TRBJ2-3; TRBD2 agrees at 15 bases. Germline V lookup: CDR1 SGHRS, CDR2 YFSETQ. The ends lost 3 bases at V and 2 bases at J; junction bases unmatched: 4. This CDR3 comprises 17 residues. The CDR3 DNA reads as TGCGCCAGCAGCTCCGGACTAGCGGGGGGGTACACAGATACGCAGTATTTT. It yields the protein CASSSGLAGGYTDTQYF.